This T cell receptor beta chain was captured by sequencing in a study of PD-1 blockade in classical Hodgkin lymphoma. CDR1 and CDR2 (germline): MNHEY, SMNVEV (reference sequence). V lost 5 bases and J 0 bases, leaving 14 bases between the germline ends. The CDR3 has 16 amino acids. Using immunoSEQ multiplex PCR, the repertoire was profiled, and TCRdb retains in-frame clones only, with some absent. Among more than 50,000 clones listed, over 70% were seen once. All the patients suffered relapse after autologous stem cell transplantation, and brentuximab vedotin exposure differed. This receptor was taken from a human donor with classical Hodgkin lymphoma. The gene calls are TRBV27 and TRBJ2-1, with D hard to call. The sequenced sample was peripheral blood mononuclear cells (PBMCs), obtained before the second cycle of nivolumab. CDR3 residues: CASSGRAPSSYNEQFF. CDR3 DNA sequence: TGTGCCAGCAGTGGCCGGGCCCCGAGCTCCTACAATGAGCAGTTCTTC.